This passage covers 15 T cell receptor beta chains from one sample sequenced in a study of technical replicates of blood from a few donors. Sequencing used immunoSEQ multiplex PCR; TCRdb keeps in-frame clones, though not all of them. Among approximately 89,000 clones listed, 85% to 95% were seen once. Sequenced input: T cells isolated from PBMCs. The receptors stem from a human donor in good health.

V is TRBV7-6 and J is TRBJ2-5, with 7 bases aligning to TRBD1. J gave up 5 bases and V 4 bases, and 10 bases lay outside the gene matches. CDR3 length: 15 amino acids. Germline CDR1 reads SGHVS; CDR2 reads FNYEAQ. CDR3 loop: CASSWGRGKGETQYF. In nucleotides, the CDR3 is TGTGCCAGCAGCTGGGGCAGGGGGAAAGGGGAGACCCAGTACTTC.

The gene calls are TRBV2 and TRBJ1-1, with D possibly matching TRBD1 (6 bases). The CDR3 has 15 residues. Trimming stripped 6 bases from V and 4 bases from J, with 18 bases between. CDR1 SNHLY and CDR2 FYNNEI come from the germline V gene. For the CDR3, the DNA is TGTGCCAGCAGACCTCGGGACACCCCCACCACTGAAGCTTTCTTT. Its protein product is CASRPRDTPTTEAFF.

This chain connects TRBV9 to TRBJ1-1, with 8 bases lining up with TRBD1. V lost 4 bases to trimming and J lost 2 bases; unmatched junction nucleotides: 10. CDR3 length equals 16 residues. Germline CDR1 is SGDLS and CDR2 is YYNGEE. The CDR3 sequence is CASSPQGQVLNTEAFF. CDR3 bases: TGTGCCAGCAGCCCCCAGGGACAGGTTTTAAACACTGAAGCTTTCTTT.

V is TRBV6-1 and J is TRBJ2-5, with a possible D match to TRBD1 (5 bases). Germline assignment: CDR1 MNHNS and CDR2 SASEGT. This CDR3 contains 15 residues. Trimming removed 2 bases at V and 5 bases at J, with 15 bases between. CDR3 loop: CASSELGQGSETQYF. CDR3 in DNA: TGTGCCAGCAGTGAACTGGGGCAGGGCTCTGAGACCCAGTACTTC.

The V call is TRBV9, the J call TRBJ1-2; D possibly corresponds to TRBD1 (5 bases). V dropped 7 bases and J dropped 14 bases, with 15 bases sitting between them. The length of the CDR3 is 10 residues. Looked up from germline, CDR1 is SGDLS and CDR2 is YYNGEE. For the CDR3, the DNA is TGTGCCAGCGGAGGGGCAGATCAAACCTTC. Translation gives CASGGADQTF.

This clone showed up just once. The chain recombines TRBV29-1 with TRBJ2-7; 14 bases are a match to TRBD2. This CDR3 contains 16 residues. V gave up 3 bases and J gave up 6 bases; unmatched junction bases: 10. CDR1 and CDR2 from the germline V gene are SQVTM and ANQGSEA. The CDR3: CSVESRLAGGPGEQYF. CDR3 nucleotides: TGCAGCGTTGAGAGCCGACTAGCGGGAGGGCCGGGCGAGCAGTACTTC.

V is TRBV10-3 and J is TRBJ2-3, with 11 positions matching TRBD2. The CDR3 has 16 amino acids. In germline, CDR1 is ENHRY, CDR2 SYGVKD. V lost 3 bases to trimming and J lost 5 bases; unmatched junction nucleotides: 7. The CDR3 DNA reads TGTGCCATCAGTGACCGTGCCGGGACTAGCGGAGATACGCAGTATTTT. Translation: CAISDRAGTSGDTQYF.

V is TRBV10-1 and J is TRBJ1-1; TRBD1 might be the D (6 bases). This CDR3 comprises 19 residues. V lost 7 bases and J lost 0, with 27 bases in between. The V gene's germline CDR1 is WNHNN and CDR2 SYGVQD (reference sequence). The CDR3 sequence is CASTLGAGEAYVMNTEAFF. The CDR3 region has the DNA TGCGCCAGCACCCTTGGGGCAGGGGAAGCATATGTGATGAACACTGAAGCTTTCTTT.

The CDR3 coding sequence is TGTGCCAGTCACTTAGACAGGGGGCCAGATACGCAGTATTTT. Translation gives CASHLDRGPDTQYF. The chain is built from TRBV6-1 and TRBJ2-3; 10 bases are shared with TRBD1. After removal of 9 bases from V and 4 bases from J, the junction contained 7 bases not matched to a gene. The CDR3 is 14 residues long. CDR1 is MNHNS, CDR2 SASEGT, per germline.

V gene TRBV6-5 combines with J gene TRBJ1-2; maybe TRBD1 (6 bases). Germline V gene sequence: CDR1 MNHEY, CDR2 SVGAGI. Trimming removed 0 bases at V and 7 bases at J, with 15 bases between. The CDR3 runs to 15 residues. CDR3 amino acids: CASSYSWGGTGGYTF. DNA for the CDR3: TGTGCCAGCAGTTACTCTTGGGGGGGCACGGGTGGCTACACCTTC.

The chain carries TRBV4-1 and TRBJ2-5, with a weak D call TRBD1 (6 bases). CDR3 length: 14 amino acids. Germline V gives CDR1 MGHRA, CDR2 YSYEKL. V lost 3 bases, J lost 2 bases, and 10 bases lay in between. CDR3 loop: CASSQGARQETQYF. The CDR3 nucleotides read TGCGCCAGCAGCCAGGGGGCGAGGCAAGAGACCCAGTACTTC.

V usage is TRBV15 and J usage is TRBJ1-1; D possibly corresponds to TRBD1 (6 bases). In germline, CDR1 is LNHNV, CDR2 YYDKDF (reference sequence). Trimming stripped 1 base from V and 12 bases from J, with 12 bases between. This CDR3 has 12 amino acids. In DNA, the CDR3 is TGTGCCACCAGCAGAGGCCAGGGGTTGTCTTTCTTT. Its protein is CATSRGQGLSFF. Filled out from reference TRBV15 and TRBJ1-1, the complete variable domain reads DAMVIQNPRYQVTQFGKPVTLSCSQTLNHNVMYWYQQKSSQAPKLLFHYYDKDFNNEADTPDNFQSRRPNTSFCFLDIRSPGLGDTAMYLCATSRGQGLSFFGQGTRLTVV.

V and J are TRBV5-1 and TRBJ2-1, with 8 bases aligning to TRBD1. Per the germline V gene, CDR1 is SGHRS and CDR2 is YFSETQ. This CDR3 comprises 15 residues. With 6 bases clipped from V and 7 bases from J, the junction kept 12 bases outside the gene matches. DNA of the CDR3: TGCGCCAGCAAACTCCGGACAGGGTTAATGAATGAGCAGTTCTTC. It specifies CASKLRTGLMNEQFF.

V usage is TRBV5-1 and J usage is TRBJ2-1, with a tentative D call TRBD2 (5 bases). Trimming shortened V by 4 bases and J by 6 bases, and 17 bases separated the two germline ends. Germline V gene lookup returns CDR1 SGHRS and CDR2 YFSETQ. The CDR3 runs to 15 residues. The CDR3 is CASSDAAKLGNEQFF. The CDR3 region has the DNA TGCGCCAGCAGCGACGCGGCAAAACTAGGCAATGAGCAGTTCTTC.

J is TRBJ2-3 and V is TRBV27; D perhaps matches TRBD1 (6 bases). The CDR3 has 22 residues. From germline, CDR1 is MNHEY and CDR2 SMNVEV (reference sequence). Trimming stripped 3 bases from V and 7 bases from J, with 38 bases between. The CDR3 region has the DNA TGTGCCAGCAGTTTCAAGCAACCATTGGACAGCCGCGGCGCCCAGAACTTTAATACGCAGTATTTT. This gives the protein CASSFKQPLDSRGAQNFNTQYF.